The clone carrying this T cell receptor beta chain was detected a few times. Its antigen is still unknown. This record belongs to a study of a mutant IDH1 vaccine in newly diagnosed glioma. Whole-study results and caveats: There were vaccine-induced immune responses in 85% to 95% of the patients.

Time point described: week 35, safety follow-up. A 20-mer mutant IDH1 peptide at 300 ug was injected subcutaneously with topical imiquimod. Donor diagnoses consisted of new WHO grade 3 or 4 IDH1-mutant, ATRX-lost astrocytomas. Measured with immunoSEQ multiplex PCR; TCRdb has only the in-frame clones, and not every one. The table has over 40,000 clones, 80% to 90% seen once. The germline V gene has CDR1 SGHRS and CDR2 YFSETQ. The CDR3 sequence is 14 residues long. The V and J ends lost 5 bases and 5 bases respectively, with 14 bases between them. This specimen consisted of PBMCs, obtained from a glioma patient whose treatment included an IDH1 peptide vaccine. The receptor was derived from a man aged 40-49 years with glioma. V and J are TRBV5-1 and TRBJ1-5, with D maybe TRBD1 (6 bases). The CDR3 DNA reads as TGCGCCAGCAGTATACAGGGTTCATATCAGCCCCAGCATTTT. The encoded protein is CASSIQGSYQPQHF.